Each of the 2 T cell receptor beta chains below was sequenced from the same sample in a study of tumor-infiltrating lymphocytes in primary liver carcinoma. The authors made TCR beta cDNA from around 500 ng total RNA with a constant-region primer. Sequencing libraries for TCR beta derived from three nested multiplex PCR rounds that used slightly modified ARM-PCR. Primers for the first two PCR rounds were TRBV1-TRBV30 forward primers and a C-beta reverse primer (around 10 cycles per round). TCRdb ran MiXCR on the multiplex PCR reads and lists one entry per CDR3 protein. Among about 320,000 distinct CDR3 sequences, approximately 65% were seen once, and the ten largest hold 9% to 10%. Unsorted whole blood served as the source of blood RNA, and germline DNA was extracted as well. Sequencing used peripheral blood. These receptors came from a man between 35 and 55 years old with primary liver carcinoma and hepatitis B virus infection.

As to this clonotype: This may be a read error: a much more frequent sequence differs by one nucleotide. The gene calls are TRBV6-1 and TRBJ1-1; maybe TRBD1 (5 bases). Trimming removed 8 bases at V and 3 bases at J, with 16 bases between. Germline-derived CDR1 and CDR2 are MNHNS and SASEGT. The CDR3 is 14 amino acids. CDR3 DNA sequence: TGTGCCAGCGCCTCCTCTGGGGGTTACACTGAAGCTTTCTTT. Translated: CASASSGGYTEAFF.

This clonotype appeared a single time. One base away lies a much larger clone, so this may be a sequencing read error. The rearrangement joins TRBV6-1 to TRBJ1-5; possibly TRBD1 for D (5 bases). Germline CDR1 reads MNHNS; CDR2 reads SASEGT. The CDR3 loop spans 17 amino acids. CDR3 sequence reads: CASSERPGSRGNQPHHF. CDR3 nucleotides: TGTGCCAGCAGTGAACGCCCAGGGTCAAGAGGTAATCAGCCCCATCATTTT.